This TCR beta chain is from a study of cytomegalovirus exposure and HLA in healthy donors. Study-wide results and limits: Cytomegalovirus association was listed for about 150 TCR beta chains. Cytomegalovirus status, reportedly, was diagnosed with high specificity and sensitivity by the classifier. Immune exposure information comprised only CMV serostatus. According to a later analysis, donors in an Asian-associated ancestry cluster reportedly had fewer N-insertions than the approximately 670-donor mean.

The length of the CDR3 is 17 residues. V lost 1 base, J lost 4 bases, and 19 bases lay in between. Germline V gives CDR1 MNHNS, CDR2 SASEGT. This clone was detected a few times. Its matching antigen is unknown. Use of 60 Vbeta and 13 Jbeta primers characterized the PCR. Sequencing used immunoSEQ multiplex PCR; TCRdb keeps in-frame clones, though not all of them. The sample comprises about 120,000 clones, around 86% of which are singletons, and less than 2.5% rests with the top ten. Sequencing used PBMCs. The chain is built from TRBV6-1 and TRBJ1-1; possibly TRBD1 for D (6 bases). The source is a woman in her thirties or forties in good health and CMV-seronegative. For the CDR3, the DNA is TGTGCCAGCAGTGAAGGTTCGAATTTAAGGGACACCACTGAAGCTTTCTTT. Its protein product is CASSEGSNLRDTTEAFF.